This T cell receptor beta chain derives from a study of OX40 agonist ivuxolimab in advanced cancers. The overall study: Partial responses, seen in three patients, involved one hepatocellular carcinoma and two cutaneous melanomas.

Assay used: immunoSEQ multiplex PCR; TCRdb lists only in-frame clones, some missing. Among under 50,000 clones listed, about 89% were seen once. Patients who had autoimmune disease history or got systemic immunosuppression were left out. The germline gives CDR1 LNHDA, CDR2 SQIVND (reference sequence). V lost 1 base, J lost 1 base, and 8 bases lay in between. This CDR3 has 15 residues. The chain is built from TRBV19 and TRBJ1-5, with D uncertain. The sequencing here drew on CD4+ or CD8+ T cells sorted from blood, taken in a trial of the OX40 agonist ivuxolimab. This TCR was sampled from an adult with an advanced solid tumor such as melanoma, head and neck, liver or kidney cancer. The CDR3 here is CASSIGHQSNQPQHF. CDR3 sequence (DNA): TGTGCCAGTAGTATAGGACACCAAAGCAATCAGCCCCAGCATTTT. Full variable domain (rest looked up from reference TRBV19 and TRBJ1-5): DGGITQSPKYLFRKEGQNVTLSCEQNLNHDAMYWYRQDPGQGLRLIYYSQIVNDFQKGDIAEGYSVSREKKESFPLTVTSAQKNPTAFYLCASSIGHQSNQPQHFGDGTRLSIL.